The clone carrying this T cell receptor beta chain has ten or more counts. Its specificity is unknown. TCRdb itself ran the 5' RACE reads through MiXCR, one entry per CDR3 protein. The data contain about 18,000 distinct CDR3 sequences, 7.5% of them singletons. These data belong to a study of spatial heterogeneity in lung cancer. Across the study: Fewer alpha-chain than beta-chain sequences were consistently detected. Each distinct TCR and UMI combination averaged more than ten appearances in raw reads. Study-wide points: How many expanded intratumoral alpha and beta TCRs were present tracked the tumor mutation count, which was a count of nonsynonymous mutations.

Time point given: sample taken at primary tumor resection. The CDR3 spans 11 residues. Germline CDR1 SQVTM, CDR2 ANQGSEA. The V and J ends lost 7 bases and 4 bases respectively, with 7 bases between them. Sequencing was performed on lung tumor tissue, taken at surgery. V gene TRBV29-1 combines with J gene TRBJ2-2; D possibly corresponds to TRBD1 (6 bases). The TCR originated in a male donor with early-stage non-small cell lung cancer. The CDR3 sequence is CSAQGTGELFF. The CDR3, as DNA: TGCAGCGCACAGGGCACCGGGGAGCTGTTTTTT.